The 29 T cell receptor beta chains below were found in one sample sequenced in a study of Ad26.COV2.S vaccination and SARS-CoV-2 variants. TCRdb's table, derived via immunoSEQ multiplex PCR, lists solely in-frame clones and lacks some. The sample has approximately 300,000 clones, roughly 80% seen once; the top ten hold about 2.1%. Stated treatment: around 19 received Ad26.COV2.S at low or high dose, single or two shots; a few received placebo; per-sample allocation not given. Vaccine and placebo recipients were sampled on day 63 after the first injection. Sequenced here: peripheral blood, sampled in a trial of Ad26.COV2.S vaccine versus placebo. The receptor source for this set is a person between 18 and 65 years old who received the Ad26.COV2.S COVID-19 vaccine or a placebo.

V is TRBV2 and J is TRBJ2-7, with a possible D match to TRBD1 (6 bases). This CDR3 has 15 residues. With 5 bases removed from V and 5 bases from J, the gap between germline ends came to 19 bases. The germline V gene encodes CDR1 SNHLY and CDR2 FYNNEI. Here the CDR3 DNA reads TGTGCCAGCAGTTTTACGGTGGGCAGGGGTAACGAGCAGTACTTC. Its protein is CASSFTVGRGNEQYF.

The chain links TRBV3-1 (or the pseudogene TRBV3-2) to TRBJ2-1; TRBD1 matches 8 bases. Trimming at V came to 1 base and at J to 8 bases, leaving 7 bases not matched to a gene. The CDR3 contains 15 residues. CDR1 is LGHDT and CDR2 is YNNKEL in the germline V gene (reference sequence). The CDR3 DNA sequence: TGTGCCAGCAGCCAAGTGCAGGGGGCTAGCGATGAGCAGTTCTTC. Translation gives CASSQVQGASDEQFF.

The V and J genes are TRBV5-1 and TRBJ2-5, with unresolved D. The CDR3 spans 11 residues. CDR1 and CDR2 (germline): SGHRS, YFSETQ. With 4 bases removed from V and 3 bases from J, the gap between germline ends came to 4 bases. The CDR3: CASSAEETQYF. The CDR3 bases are TGCGCCAGCAGCGCTGAAGAGACCCAGTACTTC.

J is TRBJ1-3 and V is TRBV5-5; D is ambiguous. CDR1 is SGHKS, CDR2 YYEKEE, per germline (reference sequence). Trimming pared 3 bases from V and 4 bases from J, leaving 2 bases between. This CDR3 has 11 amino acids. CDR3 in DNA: TGTGCCAGCAGCTCGGGAAACACCATATATTTT. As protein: CASSSGNTIYF.

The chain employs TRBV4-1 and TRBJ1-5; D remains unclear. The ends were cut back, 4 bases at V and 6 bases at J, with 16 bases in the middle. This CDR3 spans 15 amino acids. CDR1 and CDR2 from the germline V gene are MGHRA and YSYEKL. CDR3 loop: CASSRLGGIGQPQHF. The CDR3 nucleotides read TGCGCCAGCAGCCGATTAGGTGGGATAGGTCAGCCCCAGCATTTT.

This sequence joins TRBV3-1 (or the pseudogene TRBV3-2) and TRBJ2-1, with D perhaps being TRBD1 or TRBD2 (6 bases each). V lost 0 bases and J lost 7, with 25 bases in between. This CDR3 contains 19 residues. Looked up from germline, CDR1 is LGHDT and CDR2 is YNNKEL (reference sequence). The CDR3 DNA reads TGTGCCAGCAGCCAAGATCGATTCCTGTCGGGGGCCCCCCGGAATGAGCAGTTCTTC. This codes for CASSQDRFLSGAPRNEQFF.

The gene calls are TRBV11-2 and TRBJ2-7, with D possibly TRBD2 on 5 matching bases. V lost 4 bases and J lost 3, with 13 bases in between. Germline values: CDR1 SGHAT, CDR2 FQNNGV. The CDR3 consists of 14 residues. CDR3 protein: CASSSAYEGYEQYF. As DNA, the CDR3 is TGTGCCAGCAGCTCAGCTTATGAGGGCTACGAGCAGTACTTC. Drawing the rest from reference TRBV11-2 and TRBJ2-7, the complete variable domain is EAGVAQSPRYKIIEKRQSVAFWCNPISGHATLYWYQQILGQGPKLLIQFQNNGVVDDSQLPKDRFSAERLKGVDSTLKIQPAKLEDSAVYLCASSSAYEGYEQYFGPGTRLTVT.

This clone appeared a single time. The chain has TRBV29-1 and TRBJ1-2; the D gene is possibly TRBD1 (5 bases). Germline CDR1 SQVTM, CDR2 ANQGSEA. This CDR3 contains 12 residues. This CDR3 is CSVGEITNGYTF. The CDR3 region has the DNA TGCAGTGTAGGGGAGATAACTAATGGCTACACCTTC.

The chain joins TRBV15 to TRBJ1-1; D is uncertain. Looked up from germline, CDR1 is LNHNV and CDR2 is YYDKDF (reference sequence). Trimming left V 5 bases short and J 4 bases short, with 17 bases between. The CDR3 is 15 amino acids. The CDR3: CATSYSPQVGTEAFF. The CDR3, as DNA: TGTGCCACCAGCTACAGTCCCCAGGTGGGCACTGAAGCTTTCTTT.

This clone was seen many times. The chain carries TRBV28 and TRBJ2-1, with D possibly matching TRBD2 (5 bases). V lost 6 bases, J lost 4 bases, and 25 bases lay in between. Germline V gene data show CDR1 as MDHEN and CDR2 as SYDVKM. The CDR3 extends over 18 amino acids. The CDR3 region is CASSDLGSFSGRYNEQFF. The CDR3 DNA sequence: TGTGCCAGCAGCGATCTGGGGTCCTTCAGCGGCCGATACAATGAGCAGTTCTTC.

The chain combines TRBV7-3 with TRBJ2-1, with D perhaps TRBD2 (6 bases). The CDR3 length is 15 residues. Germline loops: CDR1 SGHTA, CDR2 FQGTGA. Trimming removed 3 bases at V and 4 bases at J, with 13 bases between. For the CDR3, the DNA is TGTGCCAGCAGCTTGAGCGGGCGGGCTTACAATGAGCAGTTCTTC. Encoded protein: CASSLSGRAYNEQFF.

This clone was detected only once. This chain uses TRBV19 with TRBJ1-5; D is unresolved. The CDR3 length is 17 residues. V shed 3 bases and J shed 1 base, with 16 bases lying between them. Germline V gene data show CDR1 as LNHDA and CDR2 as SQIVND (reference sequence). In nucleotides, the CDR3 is TGTGCCAGTAGTATGCTGTTGGTCGTCGGGAGCAATCAGCCCCAGCATTTT. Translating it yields CASSMLLVVGSNQPQHF.

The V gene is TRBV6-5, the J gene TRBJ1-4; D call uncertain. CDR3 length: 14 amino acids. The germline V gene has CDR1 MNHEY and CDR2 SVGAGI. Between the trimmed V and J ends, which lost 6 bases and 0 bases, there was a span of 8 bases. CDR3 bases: TGTGCCAGCAGCAGGAGGGCAACTAATGAAAAACTGTTTTTT. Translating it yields CASSRRATNEKLFF.

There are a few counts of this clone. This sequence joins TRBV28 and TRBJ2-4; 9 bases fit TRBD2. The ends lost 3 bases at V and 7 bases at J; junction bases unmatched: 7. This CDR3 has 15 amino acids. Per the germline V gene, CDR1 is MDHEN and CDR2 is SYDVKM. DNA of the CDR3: TGTGCCAGCAGTTTGGGCGGGGGGGCATACAACATTCAGTACTTC. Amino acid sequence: CASSLGGGAYNIQYF.

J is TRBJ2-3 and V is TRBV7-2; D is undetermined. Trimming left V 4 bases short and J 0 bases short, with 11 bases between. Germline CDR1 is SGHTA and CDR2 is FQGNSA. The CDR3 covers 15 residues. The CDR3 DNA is TGTGCCAGCAGCTCCCGACCAACAAGCACAGATACGCAGTATTTT. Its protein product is CASSSRPTSTDTQYF.

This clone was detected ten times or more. CDR3 DNA: TGTGCCAGCAGCCCCGTTCGCGGCGGGGTCACAGATACGCAGTATTTT. It encodes CASSPVRGGVTDTQYF. The chain has TRBV28 and TRBJ2-3; TRBD2 might be the D (6 bases). Trimming cost V 6 bases and J 2 bases, with 18 bases left between them. This CDR3 contains 16 residues. Looked up from germline, CDR1 is MDHEN and CDR2 is SYDVKM.

CDR3 sequence: CASSLNQQETQYF. Here the CDR3 DNA reads TGTGCCAGCAGCTTGAATCAGCAAGAGACCCAGTACTTC. J is TRBJ2-5 and V is TRBV5-5; D is unclear. The CDR3 totals 13 residues. Trimming took 1 base from V and 2 from J, leaving 6 bases between them. CDR1 is SGHKS and CDR2 is YYEKEE in the germline V gene (reference sequence).

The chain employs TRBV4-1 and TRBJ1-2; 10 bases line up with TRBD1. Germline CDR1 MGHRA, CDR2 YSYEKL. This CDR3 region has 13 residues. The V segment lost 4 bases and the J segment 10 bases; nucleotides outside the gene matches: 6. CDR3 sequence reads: CASSLGTGDFYTF. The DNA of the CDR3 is TGCGCCAGCAGCCTTGGGACAGGGGACTTCTACACCTTC.

CDR3 amino acids: CASSYGQANNQPQHF. In DNA form, the CDR3 reads TGTGCCAGCAGCTACGGACAGGCGAACAATCAGCCCCAGCATTTT. The genes are TRBV7-9 and TRBJ1-5; 7 nucleotides match TRBD1. This CDR3 contains 15 residues. Germline lookup yields CDR1 SEHNR and CDR2 FQNEAQ (reference sequence). V shed 4 bases and J 3 bases; nucleotides not matched to a gene: 6.

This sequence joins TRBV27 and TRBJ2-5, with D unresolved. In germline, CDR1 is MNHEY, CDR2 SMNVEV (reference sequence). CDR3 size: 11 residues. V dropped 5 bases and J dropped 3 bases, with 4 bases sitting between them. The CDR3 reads CASSREETQYF. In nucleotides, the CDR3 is TGTGCCAGCAGTAGGGAAGAGACCCAGTACTTC.

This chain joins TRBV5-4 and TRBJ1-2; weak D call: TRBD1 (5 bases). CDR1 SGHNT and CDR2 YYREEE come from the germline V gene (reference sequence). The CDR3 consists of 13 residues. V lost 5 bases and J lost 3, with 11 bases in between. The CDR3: CASRTDSHYGYTF. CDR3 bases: TGTGCCAGCAGAACCGACAGCCACTATGGCTACACCTTC.

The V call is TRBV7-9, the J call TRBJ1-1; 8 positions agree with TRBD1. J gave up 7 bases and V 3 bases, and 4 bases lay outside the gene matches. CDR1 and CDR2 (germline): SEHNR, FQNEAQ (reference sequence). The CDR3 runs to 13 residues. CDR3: CASSFTGGDEAFF. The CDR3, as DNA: TGTGCCAGCAGCTTTACAGGGGGGGATGAAGCTTTCTTT.

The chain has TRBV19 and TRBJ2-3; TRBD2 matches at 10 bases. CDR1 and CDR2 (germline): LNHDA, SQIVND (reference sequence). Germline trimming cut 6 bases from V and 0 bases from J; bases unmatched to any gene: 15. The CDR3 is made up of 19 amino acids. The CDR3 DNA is TGTGCCAGTAGATCCCTTGGGGAGAGGACTAGCGGTAGCACAGATACGCAGTATTTT. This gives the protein CASRSLGERTSGSTDTQYF.

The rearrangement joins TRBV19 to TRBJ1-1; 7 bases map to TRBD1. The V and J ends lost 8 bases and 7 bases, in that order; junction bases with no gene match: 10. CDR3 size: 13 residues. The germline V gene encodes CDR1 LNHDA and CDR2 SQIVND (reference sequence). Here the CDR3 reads CASPKTPGGEAFF. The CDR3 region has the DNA TGTGCCAGTCCCAAAACCCCAGGGGGTGAAGCTTTCTTT.

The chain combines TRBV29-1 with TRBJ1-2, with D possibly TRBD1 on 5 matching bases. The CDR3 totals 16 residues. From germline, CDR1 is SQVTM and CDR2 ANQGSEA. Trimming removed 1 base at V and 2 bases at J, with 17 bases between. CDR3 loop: CSVEGSGARNNYGYTF. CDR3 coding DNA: TGCAGCGTTGAAGGTTCCGGGGCTAGGAACAACTATGGCTACACCTTC. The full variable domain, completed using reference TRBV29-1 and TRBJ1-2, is SAVISQKPSRDICQRGTSLTIQCQVDSQVTMMFWYRQQPGQSLTLIATANQGSEATYESGFVIDKFPISRPNLTFSTLTVSNMSPEDSSIYLCSVEGSGARNNYGYTFGSGTRLTVV.

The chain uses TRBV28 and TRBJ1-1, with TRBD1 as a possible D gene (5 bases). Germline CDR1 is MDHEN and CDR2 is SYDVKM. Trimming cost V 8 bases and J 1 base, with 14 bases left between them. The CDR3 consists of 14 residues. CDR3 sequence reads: CASLGGVTNTEAFF. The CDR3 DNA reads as TGTGCCAGCCTTGGGGGGGTTACGAACACTGAAGCTTTCTTT.

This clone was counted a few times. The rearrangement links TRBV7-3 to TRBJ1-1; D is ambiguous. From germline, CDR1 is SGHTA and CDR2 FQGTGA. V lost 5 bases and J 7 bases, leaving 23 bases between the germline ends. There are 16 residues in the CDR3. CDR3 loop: CASSQPFPAGQLEAFF. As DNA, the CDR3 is TGTGCCAGCAGCCAACCCTTCCCCGCCGGGCAGCTTGAAGCTTTCTTT.

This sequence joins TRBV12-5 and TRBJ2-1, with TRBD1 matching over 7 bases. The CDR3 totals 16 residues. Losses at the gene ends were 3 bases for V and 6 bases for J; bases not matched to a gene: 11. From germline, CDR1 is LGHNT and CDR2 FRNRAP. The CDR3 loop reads CASGFHLGGSPNEQFF. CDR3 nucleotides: TGTGCTAGTGGTTTCCACTTAGGGGGCAGTCCCAATGAGCAGTTCTTC.

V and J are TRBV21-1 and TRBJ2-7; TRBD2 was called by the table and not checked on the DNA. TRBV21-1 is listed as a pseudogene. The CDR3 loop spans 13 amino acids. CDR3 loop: CASRFRDSNEQYF. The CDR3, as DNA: TGTGCCAGCAGGTTTCGGGACTCCAACGAGCAGTACTTC.